The sample holds a few counts of the clone carrying this T cell receptor beta chain. TCR beta CDR3 amplification used RNA transcripts. HTBI primers primed a first-round RT-PCR, and a second-round multiplex PCR followed. TCRdb fed the multiplex PCR reads into MiXCR, producing one record per CDR3 protein. The sample shows some 160,000 distinct CDR3 sequences, around 39% of them seen only once. This sample is drawn from a study of Graves' ophthalmopathy and Graves' hyperthyroidism. V was shortened by 0 bases and J by 2 bases, with 11 bases between the two germline ends. The length of the CDR3 is 15 residues. From germline, CDR1 is MNHEY and CDR2 SMNVEV (reference sequence). The evidence that diagnosis relied on was clinical symptoms, serum thyroxine, TRAb, thyroid ultrasound and orbital computed tomography.

The receptor was derived from a man aged 25 to 40 with Graves' ophthalmopathy. The sequencing sample was made of peripheral blood. The chain is built from TRBV27 and TRBJ2-7, with a possible D match to TRBD1 (5 bases). The CDR3 sequence is CASSLSTGLAYEQYF. The CDR3 nucleotides are TGTGCCAGCAGTTTATCCACAGGTCTCGCCTACGAGCAGTACTTC.